This T cell receptor beta chain was identified in a study of cytomegalovirus exposure and HLA in healthy donors. This clone was seen once. Its specificity is not known. The PCR used 60 Vbeta and 13 Jbeta primers. Some clones are missing from TCRdb's copy, which holds only in-frame ones; the method was immunoSEQ multiplex PCR. The table includes fewer than 200,000 clones, roughly 87% detected once. V trimming: 6 bases; J trimming: 6 bases; junction bases outside the gene matches: 12. Per the germline V gene, CDR1 is MNHEY and CDR2 is SVGAGI. CDR3 length: 15 amino acids. Study conclusions and caveats: Reportedly, HLA-A and HLA-B alleles of most subjects were accurately predicted from TCR beta. For most TCR beta V segments, an earlier analysis put the productive rate at about 87% or about 30% of the time.

Sequencing used PBMCs. The clonotype comes from a girl between 10 and 17 years old in good health and CMV-seropositive. The chain combines TRBV6-5 with TRBJ2-7, with TRBD2 identical over 9 bases. In nucleotides, the CDR3 is TGTGCCAGCAGAGTACAGGCTAGCGGGAACATCGAGCAGTACTTC. It specifies CASRVQASGNIEQYF.